Following are 28 T cell receptor beta chains from one sample sequenced in a study of blood T cell repertoires in COVID-19. Generated by immunoSEQ multiplex PCR, the TCRdb table keeps only in-frame clones and is missing some. The sample lists roughly 400,000 clones, about 89% occurring once. Material: peripheral blood. All receptors derive from an older woman with COVID-19, enrolled during active disease.

The chain couples TRBV5-1 to TRBJ2-2; possibly TRBD2 for D (6 bases). In germline, CDR1 is SGHRS, CDR2 YFSETQ. Trimming took off 5 bases at V and 1 base at J, with 21 bases between the two ends. This CDR3 is built from 18 residues. The CDR3 DNA is TGCGCCAGCAGAAAAACCGGGAGTAGCACCCTGAACACCGGGGAGCTGTTTTTT. Its translation is CASRKTGSSTLNTGELFF. Looking up the rest from reference TRBV5-1 and TRBJ2-2 gives the full variable domain: KAGVTQTPRYLIKTRGQQVTLSCSPISGHRSVSWYQQTPGQGLQFLFEYFSETQRNKGNFPGRFSGRQFSNSRSEMNVSTLELGDSALYLCASRKTGSSTLNTGELFFGEGSRLTVL.

In its sample, this clone was seen a few times. This chain links TRBV7-9 with TRBJ1-1, with 7 bases that match TRBD1. The CDR3 covers 14 residues. Germline V gene sequence: CDR1 SEHNR, CDR2 FQNEAQ (reference sequence). Losses at the gene ends were 6 bases for V and 4 bases for J; bases not matched to a gene: 8. The CDR3 spells CASRPRQGPTEAFF. CDR3 DNA sequence: TGTGCCAGCAGACCTCGACAGGGACCCACTGAAGCTTTCTTT.

The genes are TRBV18 and TRBJ2-1; D is undetermined. The CDR3 has 16 residues. The germline V gene has CDR1 KGHSH and CDR2 LQKENI. With 3 bases removed from V and 0 bases from J, the gap between germline ends came to 12 bases. The CDR3 here is CASSPRNGRSYNEQFF. Here the CDR3 DNA reads TGTGCCAGCTCACCGAGGAACGGTCGCTCCTACAATGAGCAGTTCTTC.

The chain recombines TRBV7-7 with TRBJ1-2; D may be TRBD1 (6 bases). Trimming pared 5 bases from V and 8 bases from J, leaving 15 bases between. Per germline, CDR1 SSHAT and CDR2 FNYEAQ (reference sequence). This CDR3 spans 13 amino acids. CDR3 bases: TGTGCCAGCAGCCCTAGTCCAGGGGTCGGCTACACCTTC. This encodes CASSPSPGVGYTF.

The chain has TRBV12-5 and TRBJ2-7, with a tentative D call TRBD2 (5 bases). This CDR3 comprises 13 residues. Germline-derived CDR1 and CDR2 are LGHNT and FRNRAP. V lost 3 bases and J 4 bases, leaving 10 bases between the germline ends. CDR3 DNA: TGTGCTAGTGGTTTTCGGGGTGTGTACGAGCAGTACTTC. Translated, it gives CASGFRGVYEQYF.

The V and J genes are TRBV2 and TRBJ1-5; 11 nucleotides agree with TRBD1. V shed 4 bases and J 11 bases; nucleotides not matched to a gene: 7. The CDR3 length is 14 residues. The germline V gene encodes CDR1 SNHLY and CDR2 FYNNEI. The CDR3 bases are TGTGCCAGCAGTGGGGGACAGGGGGGGTTGTCCCAGCATTTT. It is translated as CASSGGQGGLSQHF.

This clone was recorded once. The chain links TRBV19 to TRBJ1-5; 8 bases are shared with TRBD1. V was clipped by 5 bases and J by 0 bases; unmatched bases: 9. The CDR3 loop spans 17 amino acids. Germline-derived CDR1 and CDR2 are LNHDA and SQIVND (reference sequence). CDR3 sequence reads: CASSLRTGSYSNQPQHF. The CDR3 DNA sequence: TGTGCCAGTAGTCTCAGGACAGGGTCTTATAGCAATCAGCCCCAGCATTTT.

The chain couples TRBV5-4 to TRBJ2-4, with TRBD2 as a possible D gene (5 bases). V dropped 0 bases and J dropped 2 bases, with 9 bases sitting between them. Germline CDR1 SGHNT, CDR2 YYREEE (reference sequence). The CDR3 is 15 residues long. The CDR3 region is CASSLDPGTKNIQYF. CDR3 DNA sequence: TGTGCCAGCAGCTTGGATCCGGGAACCAAAAACATTCAGTACTTC.

This clone was detected once. This chain connects TRBV2 to TRBJ1-1; possible D gene TRBD1, 6 bases. Germline V gives CDR1 SNHLY, CDR2 FYNNEI. Trimming removed 7 bases at V and 3 bases at J, with 15 bases between. This CDR3 region has 14 residues. As DNA, the CDR3 is TGTGCCAGCACCAATCAGGGGTTGGACACTGAAGCTTTCTTT. It yields the protein CASTNQGLDTEAFF.

The chain carries TRBV9 and TRBJ2-3; no clear D gene. This CDR3 has 13 amino acids. The V gene's germline CDR1 is SGDLS and CDR2 YYNGEE. V lost 0 bases to trimming and J lost 4 bases, with 6 bases between them. The CDR3 nucleotides read TGTGCCAGCAGCGTAGCCTTAGCAGATACGCAGTATTTT. This translates into CASSVALADTQYF.

This chain joins TRBV4-1 and TRBJ1-4, with D uncertain. CDR1 is MGHRA, CDR2 YSYEKL, per germline. The V gene lost 0 bases and the J gene lost 13 bases, with 9 bases spanning the gap. This CDR3 is built from 12 residues. CDR3 in DNA: TGCGCCAGCAGCCAAGATAGGCACAGACTGTTTTTT. It encodes CASSQDRHRLFF.

J is TRBJ1-1 and V is TRBV6-5; D perhaps matches TRBD1 (6 bases). CDR3 length: 11 amino acids. Germline CDR1 MNHEY, CDR2 SVGAGI. The V end was cut by 7 bases, the J end by 7 bases, with 10 bases between. CDR3 loop: CASNGQLEAFF. CDR3 coding DNA: TGTGCCAGCAACGGACAGCTTGAAGCTTTCTTT.

The sample holds a few counts of this clone. The rearrangement links TRBV19 to TRBJ1-2; possibly TRBD1 for D (5 bases). This CDR3 comprises 14 residues. The germline CDR1 and CDR2 sequences are LNHDA and SQIVND (reference sequence). V gave up 3 bases and J gave up 1 base, with 9 bases separating them. DNA of the CDR3: TGTGCCAGTAGTATCTCCGGGGGTAACTATGGCTACACCTTC. Translating it yields CASSISGGNYGYTF.

The V call is TRBV6-6, the J call TRBJ2-2; D gene uncertain. The germline V and J ends were trimmed by 7 bases and 6 bases, with 15 bases remaining between them. The germline V gene has CDR1 MNHNY and CDR2 SVGAGI (reference sequence). This CDR3 spans 14 amino acids. CDR3 sequence: CASTLSEVSGELFF. The DNA of the CDR3 is TGTGCCAGCACCCTCTCAGAGGTGTCCGGGGAGCTGTTTTTT.

This clone was picked up one time. This chain uses TRBV19 with TRBJ1-3; perhaps TRBD1 as D (6 bases). The CDR3 is made up of 16 amino acids. Germline V lookup: CDR1 LNHDA, CDR2 SQIVND (reference sequence). The V end was cut by 8 bases, the J end by 2 bases, with 19 bases between. The chain's CDR3 is CASRAKLRDTGNTIYF. DNA of the CDR3: TGTGCCAGTCGGGCCAAATTAAGGGACACTGGAAACACCATATATTTT.

This chain joins TRBV29-1 and TRBJ1-4; no firm D call. The V and J ends lost 5 bases and 1 base respectively, with 11 bases between them. The CDR3 is 14 residues long. The germline V gene has CDR1 SQVTM and CDR2 ANQGSEA. CDR3 amino acids: CSVRGRGTNEKLFF. The CDR3 coding sequence is TGCAGCGTTCGCGGCCGGGGAACTAATGAAAAACTGTTTTTT.

With respect to this clone: The same CDR3 can be traced to other DNA sequences in this sample. The chain's CDR3 is CASSLTSGTYEQYF. Written as DNA, the CDR3 is TGCGCCAGCAGCTTGACTAGCGGGACGTACGAGCAGTACTTC. This chain uses TRBV5-1 with TRBJ2-7; 10 nucleotides match TRBD2. Losses at the gene ends were 1 base for V and 4 bases for J; bases not matched to a gene: 2. In germline, CDR1 is SGHRS, CDR2 YFSETQ. The CDR3 runs to 14 residues.

V gene TRBV7-9 combines with J gene TRBJ1-2, with 7 bases fitting TRBD1. V dropped 4 bases and J dropped 4; count of bases not matched to a gene: 6. The CDR3 has 14 amino acids. Germline V gene lookup returns CDR1 SEHNR and CDR2 FQNEAQ (reference sequence). CDR3 residues: CASSSTGFVYGYTF. The CDR3 coding sequence is TGTGCCAGCAGCTCGACAGGGTTCGTCTATGGCTACACCTTC.

In DNA form, the CDR3 reads TGCGCCAGCAGCCTTCAGGGGGCAGTCGGCAATCAGCCCCAGCATTTT. Protein: CASSLQGAVGNQPQHF. The chain recombines TRBV4-1 with TRBJ1-5, with 8 bases matching TRBD1. This CDR3 spans 16 amino acids. Germline V CDR1 and CDR2: MGHRA, YSYEKL. V lost 4 bases, J lost 2 bases, and 7 bases stayed unmatched.

The chain links TRBV20-1 to TRBJ2-3, with D unresolved. This CDR3 is built from 11 residues. V was trimmed by 4 bases and J by 5 bases, leaving 7 bases between them. Germline V lookup: CDR1 DFQATT, CDR2 SNEGSKA (reference sequence). The CDR3 coding sequence is TGCAGTGCTAATAGTAAAGATACGCAGTATTTT. Amino acids: CSANSKDTQYF.

The chain recombines TRBV7-9 with TRBJ1-1; D ambiguous. The V gene lost 6 bases and the J gene lost 0 bases, with 11 bases spanning the gap. Germline assignment: CDR1 SEHNR and CDR2 FQNEAQ (reference sequence). The CDR3 runs to 14 residues. CDR3 in amino acids: CASSPLTVNTEAFF. DNA for the CDR3: TGTGCCAGCAGTCCCCTCACAGTGAACACTGAAGCTTTCTTT.

This clone was recorded a few times. The V gene is TRBV10-3, the J gene TRBJ1-1, with D maybe TRBD1 (6 bases). CDR1 ENHRY and CDR2 SYGVKD come from the germline V gene. CDR3 size: 11 residues. Trimming pared 8 bases from V and 8 bases from J, leaving 12 bases between. This chain's CDR3 is CAIGRGGEAFF. The CDR3 nucleotides are TGTGCCATCGGCCGAGGGGGAGAAGCTTTCTTT.

V and J are TRBV13 and TRBJ1-4; unclear D gene. Germline V CDR1 and CDR2: PRHDT, FYEKMQ (reference sequence). V was pared by 5 bases and J by 3 bases, with 13 bases between. This CDR3 spans 15 amino acids. This CDR3 reads CASSTSGSANEKLFF. In nucleotides, the CDR3 is TGTGCCAGCAGCACCTCGGGGTCGGCTAATGAAAAACTGTTTTTT.

The chain's CDR3 is CASSHGHEINSNQPQHF. DNA of the CDR3: TGTGCCAGCAGCCATGGACACGAGATTAATAGCAATCAGCCCCAGCATTTT. The gene calls are TRBV5-6 and TRBJ1-5, with D possibly being TRBD1 (5 bases). The germline CDR1 and CDR2 sequences are SGHDT and YYEEEE. This CDR3 spans 17 amino acids. The ends were cut back, 4 bases at V and 0 bases at J, with 17 bases in the middle.

V and J are TRBV2 and TRBJ2-1, with a possible D match to TRBD1 (6 bases). This CDR3 has 14 amino acids. The germline gives CDR1 SNHLY, CDR2 FYNNEI. V was shortened by 4 bases and J by 2 bases, with 9 bases between the two germline ends. This CDR3 reads CASSARTAYNEQFF. The CDR3 coding sequence is TGTGCCAGCAGTGCTAGGACAGCCTACAATGAGCAGTTCTTC. Full variable domain (remainder filled in from reference TRBV2 and TRBJ2-1): EPEVTQTPSHQVTQMGQEVILRCVPISNHLYFYWYRQILGQKVEFLVSFYNNEISEKSEIFDDQFSVERPDGSNFTLKIRSTKLEDSAMYFCASSARTAYNEQFFGPGTRLTVL.

The chain employs TRBV5-5 and TRBJ1-1; 7 positions match TRBD1. Losses at the gene ends were 1 base for V and 4 bases for J; bases not matched to a gene: 4. Per the germline V gene, CDR1 is SGHKS and CDR2 is YYEKEE (reference sequence). There are 14 residues in the CDR3. The CDR3 loop reads CASSLYTGATEAFF. CDR3 bases: TGTGCCAGCAGCTTGTACACAGGGGCCACTGAAGCTTTCTTT. The full variable domain, completed using reference TRBV5-5 and TRBJ1-1, is DAGVTQSPTHLIKTRGQQVTLRCSPISGHKSVSWYQQVLGQGPQFIFQYYEKEERGRGNFPDRFSARQFPNYSSELNVNALLLGDSALYLCASSLYTGATEAFFGQGTRLTVV.

This clone turned up a few times. This chain connects TRBV18 to TRBJ1-2; 7 nucleotides agree with TRBD1. The J segment lost 0 bases and the V segment lost 3 bases, leaving 7 bases of the junction unmatched. CDR1 is KGHSH and CDR2 is LQKENI in the germline V gene. The CDR3 length is 16 residues. CDR3 in amino acids: CASSPDRIHPNYGYTF. CDR3 nucleotide sequence: TGTGCCAGCTCACCGGACAGGATTCACCCTAACTATGGCTACACCTTC. The whole variable domain, remainder taken from reference TRBV18 and TRBJ1-2, is NAGVMQNPRHLVRRRGQEARLRCSPMKGHSHVYWYRQLPEEGLKFMVYLQKENIIDESGMPKERFSAEFPKEGPSILRIQQVVRGDSAAYFCASSPDRIHPNYGYTFGSGTRLTVV.

The CDR3 protein is CASRSTEYTEAFF. The CDR3 DNA is TGTGCCAGCAGATCCACAGAGTACACTGAAGCTTTCTTT. This chain links TRBV2 with TRBJ1-1, with D hard to call. This CDR3 is 13 amino acids long. Deletions cut 6 bases from V and 3 bases from J, with 11 bases between. Germline lookup yields CDR1 SNHLY and CDR2 FYNNEI.